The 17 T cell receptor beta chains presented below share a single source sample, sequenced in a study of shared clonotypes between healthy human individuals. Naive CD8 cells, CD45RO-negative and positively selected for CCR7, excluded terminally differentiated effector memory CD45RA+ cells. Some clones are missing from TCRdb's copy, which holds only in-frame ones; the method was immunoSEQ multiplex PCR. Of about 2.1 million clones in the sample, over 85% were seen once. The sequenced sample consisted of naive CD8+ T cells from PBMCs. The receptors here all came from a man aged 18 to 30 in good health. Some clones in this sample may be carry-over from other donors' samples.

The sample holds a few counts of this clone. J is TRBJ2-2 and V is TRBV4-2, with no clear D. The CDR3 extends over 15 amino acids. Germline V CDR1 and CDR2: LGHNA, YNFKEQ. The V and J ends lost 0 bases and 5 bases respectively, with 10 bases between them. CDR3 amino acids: CASSQEALGTGELFF. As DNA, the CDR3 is TGTGCCAGCAGCCAAGAGGCCCTGGGGACCGGGGAGCTGTTTTTT.

Here the CDR3 DNA reads TGTGCCAGCAGTTCTAGACTAGCGGGAGGGGGAGATACGCAGTATTTT. It translates to CASSSRLAGGGDTQYF. The genes are TRBV28 and TRBJ2-3; TRBD2 matches at 14 bases. J was trimmed by 5 bases and V by 4 bases; bases with no gene match: 5. CDR3 length: 16 residues. The germline gives CDR1 MDHEN, CDR2 SYDVKM. Drawing the rest from reference TRBV28 and TRBJ2-3, the complete variable domain is DVKVTQSSRYLVKRTGEKVFLECVQDMDHENMFWYRQDPGLGLRLIYFSYDVKMKEKGDIPEGYSVSREKKERFSLILESASTNQTSMYLCASSSRLAGGGDTQYFGPGTRLTVL.

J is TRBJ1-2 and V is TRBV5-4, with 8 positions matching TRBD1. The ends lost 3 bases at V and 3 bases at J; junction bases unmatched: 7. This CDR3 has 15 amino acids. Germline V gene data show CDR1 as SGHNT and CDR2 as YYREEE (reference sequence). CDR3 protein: CASSSPQDRDYGYTF. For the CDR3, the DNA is TGTGCCAGCAGCTCCCCTCAGGACAGGGACTATGGCTACACCTTC.

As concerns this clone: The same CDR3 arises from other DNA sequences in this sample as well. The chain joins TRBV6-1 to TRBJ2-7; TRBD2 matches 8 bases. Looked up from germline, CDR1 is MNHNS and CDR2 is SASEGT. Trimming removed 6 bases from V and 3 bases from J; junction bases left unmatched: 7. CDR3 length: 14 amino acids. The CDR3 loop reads CASRPGLAGYEQYF. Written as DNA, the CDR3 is TGTGCCAGCAGGCCGGGGCTAGCGGGCTACGAGCAGTACTTC.

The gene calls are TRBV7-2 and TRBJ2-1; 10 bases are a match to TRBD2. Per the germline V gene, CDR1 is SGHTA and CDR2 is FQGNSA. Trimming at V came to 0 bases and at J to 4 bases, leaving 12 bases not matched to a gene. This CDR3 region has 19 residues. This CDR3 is CASSLAKGAGGPWYNEQFF. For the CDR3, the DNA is TGTGCCAGCAGCTTAGCGAAGGGAGCGGGAGGGCCGTGGTACAATGAGCAGTTCTTC.

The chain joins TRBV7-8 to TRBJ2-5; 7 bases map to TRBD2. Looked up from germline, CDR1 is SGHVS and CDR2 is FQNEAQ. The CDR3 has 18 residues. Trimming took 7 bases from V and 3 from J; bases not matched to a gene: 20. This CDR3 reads CASNPSLREGQIEETQYF. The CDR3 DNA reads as TGTGCCAGCAACCCAAGCCTGAGGGAGGGCCAGATAGAAGAGACCCAGTACTTC.

For the CDR3, the DNA is TGTGCCTGGAGTGGAGGAGTACGAGAGACCCAGTACTTC. The encoded protein is CAWSGGVRETQYF. This sequence joins TRBV30 and TRBJ2-5; D gene unclear. Trimming stripped 1 base from V and 4 bases from J, with 10 bases between. The CDR3 extends over 13 amino acids. Looked up from germline, CDR1 is GTSNPN and CDR2 is SVGIG (reference sequence). The variable domain in full, completed from reference TRBV30 and TRBJ2-5, reads SQTIHQWPATLVQPVGSPLSLECTVEGTSNPNLYWYRQAAGRGLQLLFYSVGIGQISSEVPQNLSASRPQDRQFILSSKKLLLSDSGFYLCAWSGGVRETQYFGPGTRLLVL.

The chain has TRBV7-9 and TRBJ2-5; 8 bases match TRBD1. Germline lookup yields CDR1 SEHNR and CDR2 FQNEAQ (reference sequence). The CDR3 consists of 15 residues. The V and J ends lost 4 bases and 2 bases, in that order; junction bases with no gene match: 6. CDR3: CASSSQGAAQETQYF. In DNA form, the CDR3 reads TGTGCCAGCAGCTCCCAGGGGGCAGCGCAAGAGACCCAGTACTTC.

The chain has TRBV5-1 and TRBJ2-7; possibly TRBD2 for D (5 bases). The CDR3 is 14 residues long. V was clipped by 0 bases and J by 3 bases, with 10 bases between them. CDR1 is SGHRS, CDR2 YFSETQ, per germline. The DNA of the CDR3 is TGCGCCAGCAGCTTGGTCCCAACTAGCTACGAGCAGTACTTC. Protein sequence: CASSLVPTSYEQYF.

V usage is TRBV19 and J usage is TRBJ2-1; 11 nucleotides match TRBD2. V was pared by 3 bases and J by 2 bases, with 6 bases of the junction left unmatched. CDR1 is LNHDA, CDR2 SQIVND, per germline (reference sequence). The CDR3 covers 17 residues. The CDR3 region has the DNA TGTGCCAGTAGTATGGCACTAGCGGGAGTGCCCTACAATGAGCAGTTCTTC. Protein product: CASSMALAGVPYNEQFF. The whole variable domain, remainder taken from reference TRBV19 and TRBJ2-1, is DGGITQSPKYLFRKEGQNVTLSCEQNLNHDAMYWYRQDPGQGLRLIYYSQIVNDFQKGDIAEGYSVSREKKESFPLTVTSAQKNPTAFYLCASSMALAGVPYNEQFFGPGTRLTVL.

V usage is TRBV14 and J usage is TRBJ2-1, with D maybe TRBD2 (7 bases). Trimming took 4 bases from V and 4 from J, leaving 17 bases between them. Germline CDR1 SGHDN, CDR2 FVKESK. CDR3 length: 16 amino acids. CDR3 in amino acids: CASSPTGGTFYNEQFF. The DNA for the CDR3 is TGTGCCAGCAGCCCCACGGGGGGCACCTTTTACAATGAGCAGTTCTTC.

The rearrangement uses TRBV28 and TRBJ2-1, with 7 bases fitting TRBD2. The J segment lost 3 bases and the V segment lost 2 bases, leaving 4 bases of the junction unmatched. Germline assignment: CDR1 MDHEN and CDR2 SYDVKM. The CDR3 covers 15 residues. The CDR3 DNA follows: TGTGCCAGCAGTTTACGGGAGGAGGGCTACAATGAGCAGTTCTTC. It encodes CASSLREEGYNEQFF.

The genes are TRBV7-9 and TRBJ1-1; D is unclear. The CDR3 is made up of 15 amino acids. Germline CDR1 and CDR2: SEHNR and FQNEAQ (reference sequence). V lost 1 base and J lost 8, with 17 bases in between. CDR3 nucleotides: TGTGCCAGCAGCTTAGGCGCACGGGGAGGCGGCGAAGCTTTCTTT. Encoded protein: CASSLGARGGGEAFF.

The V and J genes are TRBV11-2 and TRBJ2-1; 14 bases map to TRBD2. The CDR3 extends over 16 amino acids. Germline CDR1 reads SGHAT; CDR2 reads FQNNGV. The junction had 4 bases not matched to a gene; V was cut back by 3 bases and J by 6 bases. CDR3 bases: TGTGCCAGCAGCTTCAGACTAGCGGGAGGGCCCAATGAGCAGTTCTTC. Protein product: CASSFRLAGGPNEQFF.

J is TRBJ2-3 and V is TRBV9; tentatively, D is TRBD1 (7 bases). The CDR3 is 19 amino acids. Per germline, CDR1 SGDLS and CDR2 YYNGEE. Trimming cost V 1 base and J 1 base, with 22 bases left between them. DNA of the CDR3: TGTGCCAGCAGCGTACTAGGGGGCTCGGGGGCGAGCCGCACAGATACGCAGTATTTT. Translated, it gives CASSVLGGSGASRTDTQYF.

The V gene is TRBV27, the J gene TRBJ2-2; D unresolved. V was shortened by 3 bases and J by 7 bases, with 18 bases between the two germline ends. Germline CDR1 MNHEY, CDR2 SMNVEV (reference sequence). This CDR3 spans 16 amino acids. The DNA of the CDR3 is TGTGCCAGCAGTTTTTCCCCCCCACGGGCGGTCGGGGAGCTGTTTTTT. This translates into CASSFSPPRAVGELFF.

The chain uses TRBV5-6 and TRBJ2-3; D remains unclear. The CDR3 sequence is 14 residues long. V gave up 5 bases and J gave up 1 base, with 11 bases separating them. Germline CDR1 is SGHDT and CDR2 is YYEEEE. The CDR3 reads CASRRVRGTDTQYF. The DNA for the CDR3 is TGTGCCAGCAGACGCGTCCGTGGCACAGATACGCAGTATTTT.